Following are 5 T cell receptor beta chains from one sample sequenced in a study of Tregs in tolerant kidney transplant recipients. Data came from immunoSEQ multiplex PCR; TCRdb stores just in-frame clones and leaves some out. Its table lists tens of thousands of clones. The sequencing used CD4+ T cells from blood, collected before the transplant. All receptors come from a human donor who received a combined kidney and bone marrow transplant.

Concerning this clone: The CDR3 is cut off 3 residues early in the read; its end comes from the germline J gene. This rearrangement joins TRBV7-3 to TRBJ1-1; unclear D gene. The V and J ends lost 7 bases and 3 bases respectively, with 21 bases between them. CDR3 length equals 16 residues. CDR1 and CDR2 (germline): SGHTA, FQGTGA. CDR3: CASIPRERATHTEAFF. The covered CDR3 bases are TGTGCCAGCATTCCACGAGAGAGGGCAACCCACACTGAA. Full variable domain (rest looked up from reference TRBV7-3 and TRBJ1-1): GAGVSQTPSNKVTEKGKYVELRCDPISGHTALYWYRQSLGQGPEFLIYFQGTGAADDSGLPNDRFFAVRPEGSVSTLKIQRTERGDSAVYLCASIPRERATHTEAFFGQGTRLTVV.

Comment on this clone: The read comes to an end 3 residues before the CDR3 does, leaving the germline J gene to fill in the end. The chain joins TRBV13 to TRBJ2-5, with 9 bases that match TRBD2. Germline CDR1 is PRHDT and CDR2 is FYEKMQ (reference sequence). CDR3 length: 16 residues. Trimming removed 1 base from V and 4 bases from J; junction bases left unmatched: 7. The CDR3 DNA, read in part, is TGTGCCAGCAGCTTAGAGGGACTAGCAGAACGAGAGACC. This encodes CASSLEGLAERET. In full, the CDR3 reads CASSLEGLAERETQYF.

About this clone: The read falls 3 residues short of the CDR3 end, and the missing part is taken from the germline J gene. The chain combines TRBV14 with TRBJ2-5, with 11 bases identical to TRBD2. The germline V gene encodes CDR1 SGHDN and CDR2 FVKESK. This CDR3 is built from 15 residues. J gave up 5 bases and V 4 bases, and 6 bases lay outside the gene matches. CDR3 protein: CASSLSGRAWETQYF. The covered CDR3 bases are TGTGCCAGCAGCCTTAGCGGGAGGGCCTGGGAGACC.

Comment on this clone: Read coverage stops 3 residues before the CDR3 terminus; the germline J gene supplies the remainder. The rearrangement joins TRBV19 to TRBJ2-7; 7 bases line up with TRBD1. The CDR3 runs to 15 residues. Germline assignment: CDR1 LNHDA and CDR2 SQIVND (reference sequence). Losses at the gene ends were 6 bases for V and 4 bases for J; bases not matched to a gene: 12. Incomplete CDR3 DNA: TGTGCCAGTAGCCTACAGGGGCGGACAGAGTACGAG. Protein product: CASSLQGRTEYE. The CDR3 in its entirety is CASSLQGRTEYEQYF.

As concerns this clone: Coverage ceases 3 residues before the CDR3 finishes, and the germline J gene fills in the end. This chain connects TRBV20-1 to TRBJ1-3; 8 bases line up with TRBD1. The CDR3 covers 15 residues. Germline V gene sequence: CDR1 DFQATT, CDR2 SNEGSKA (reference sequence). V shed 1 base and J 0 bases; nucleotides not matched to a gene: 2. The CDR3 reads CSARGDRGSGNTIYF. The part of the CDR3 DNA that was read is TGCAGTGCTAGAGGTGACAGGGGCTCTGGAAACACC.